This entry describes one T cell receptor (beta chain). Its specificity is unknown. The PCR contained 60 Vbeta and 13 Jbeta primers. Data came from immunoSEQ multiplex PCR; TCRdb stores just in-frame clones and leaves some out. The data show 75,000 to 90,000 clones, less than 80% seen once. V shed 2 bases and J 8 bases; nucleotides not matched to a gene: 5. Germline loops: CDR1 SGHRS, CDR2 YFSETQ. The CDR3 loop spans 15 amino acids. This entry is derived from a study of cytomegalovirus exposure and HLA in healthy donors. Study results and caveats: The study reported that TCR beta sequences accurately predicted HLA-A and HLA-B alleles in most subjects. Later on, a genetic analysis was performed. It linked a missense variant in DCLRE1C with V- and J-gene trimming of TCR beta.

The sample was PBMCs. This TCR was recovered from a woman aged 40 to 50 in good health and CMV-seropositive. This sequence joins TRBV5-1 and TRBJ1-6, with 9 bases that match TRBD1. This CDR3 reads CASSFQGQGDSPLHF. In nucleotides, the CDR3 is TGCGCCAGCAGCTTCCAGGGACAGGGAGATTCACCCCTCCACTTT.